These T cell receptor beta chains were read from a single sample in a study of T cells after posttransplantation cyclophosphamide. Assay: immunoSEQ multiplex PCR; the TCRdb copy retains only in-frame clones and omits some. This sample has 45,000 to 65,000 clones, with 94% found just once. Sequenced sample: PBMCs. These receptors came from a woman aged 25 to 39 in good health and a related stem cell transplant donor. CDR3s include the opening cysteine and the closing phenylalanine or tryptophan. The order of the fields is V gene, J gene, CDR3 length, clone size, D gene, CDR3 DNA, CDR3 protein. A D gene is named only where the DNA matches it firmly. Only some rows state a clone size, as once, few, many or a class for expanded clones.

V gene: TRBV5-1
J gene: TRBJ2-3
CDR3 length: 16
clone size: .
D gene: .
CDR3 DNA: TGCGCCAGCAGCTTGGGCCCCAGTGGAGGAGTCGGTACGCAGTATTTT
CDR3 protein: CASSLGPSGGVGTQYF

V gene: TRBV4-1
J gene: TRBJ2-2
CDR3 length: 16
clone size: .
D gene: TRBD2
CDR3 DNA: TGCGCCAGCAGCCAGACGGGGGGACCGAACACCGGGGAGCTGTTTTTT
CDR3 protein: CASSQTGGPNTGELFF

V gene: TRBV4-3
J gene: TRBJ2-5
CDR3 length: 14
clone size: .
D gene: .
CDR3 DNA: TGCGCCAGCAGCCAAAGTACAGGGTCGGCGACCCAGTACTTC
CDR3 protein: CASSQSTGSATQYF

V gene: TRBV4-1
J gene: TRBJ1-1
CDR3 length: 15
clone size: .
D gene: .
CDR3 DNA: TGCGCCAGCAGCCAAGGACTGGGAGGGAAGCCTGAAGCTTTCTTT
CDR3 protein: CASSQGLGGKPEAFF

V gene: TRBV30
J gene: TRBJ1-1
CDR3 length: 13
clone size: .
D gene: .
CDR3 DNA: TGTGCCTCATCAGACAGGTTAGGGACTGAAGCTTTCTTT
CDR3 protein: CASSDRLGTEAFF

V gene: TRBV19
J gene: TRBJ2-1
CDR3 length: 15
clone size: .
D gene: TRBD2
CDR3 DNA: TGTGCCAGTAGTGCCGGACTAGGGTCTATCAATGAGCAGTTCTTC
CDR3 protein: CASSAGLGSINEQFF

V gene: TRBV19
J gene: TRBJ2-5
CDR3 length: 16
clone size: .
D gene: .
CDR3 DNA: TGTGCCACTTCCGTTTTATTACAGGGCCCCCAAGAGACCCAGTACTTC
CDR3 protein: CATSVLLQGPQETQYF

V gene: TRBV7-9
J gene: TRBJ2-3
CDR3 length: 14
clone size: .
D gene: .
CDR3 DNA: TGTGCCAGCAGCTTGTCAGGGCACACAGATACGCAGTATTTT
CDR3 protein: CASSLSGHTDTQYF

V gene: TRBV7-2
J gene: TRBJ1-1
CDR3 length: 15
clone size: .
D gene: TRBD1
CDR3 DNA: TGTGCCAGCAGCTGGGGGACAGGGACGGGGACTGAAGCTTTCTTT
CDR3 protein: CASSWGTGTGTEAFF

V gene: TRBV27
J gene: TRBJ2-7
CDR3 length: 13
clone size: once
D gene: .
CDR3 DNA: TGTGCCAGCAGTTCGGACACCTCCTACGAGCAGTACTTC
CDR3 protein: CASSSDTSYEQYF

V gene: TRBV18
J gene: TRBJ2-2
CDR3 length: 15
clone size: .
D gene: .
CDR3 DNA: TGTGCCAGCTCACCACCCACGGCGAACACCGGGGAGCTGTTTTTT
CDR3 protein: CASSPPTANTGELFF

V gene: TRBV5-1
J gene: TRBJ2-1
CDR3 length: 15
clone size: .
D gene: TRBD2
CDR3 DNA: TGCGCCAGCAGCTCGAGCGGGGGGGCTCAAAATGAGCAGTTCTTC
CDR3 protein: CASSSSGGAQNEQFF

V gene: TRBV2
J gene: TRBJ1-5
CDR3 length: 16
clone size: .
D gene: .
CDR3 DNA: TGTGCCAGCAGTGAAATCAGAGGGGGAAGCAATCAGCCCCAGCATTTT
CDR3 protein: CASSEIRGGSNQPQHF

V gene: TRBV19
J gene: TRBJ1-1
CDR3 length: 14
clone size: .
D gene: TRBD1
CDR3 DNA: TGTGCCAGTAGGAGGGACAGTCCTAACACTGAAGCTTTCTTT
CDR3 protein: CASRRDSPNTEAFF

V gene: TRBV27
J gene: TRBJ2-7
CDR3 length: 15
clone size: .
D gene: TRBD1
CDR3 DNA: TGTGCCAGCAGTCCCCCCGGACAGGGGGCCCACGAGCAGTACTTC
CDR3 protein: CASSPPGQGAHEQYF

V gene: TRBV27
J gene: TRBJ1-5
CDR3 length: 15
clone size: .
D gene: .
CDR3 DNA: TGTGCCAGCAGTTTATCGGGGGCTGACGGCCAGCCCCAGCATTTT
CDR3 protein: CASSLSGADGQPQHF

V gene: TRBV9
J gene: TRBJ1-6
CDR3 length: 16
clone size: .
D gene: .
CDR3 DNA: TGTGCCAGCAGCGCCGACCCCAGGGCCAGCCGGTCACCCCTCCACTTT
CDR3 protein: CASSADPRASRSPLHF

V gene: TRBV10-2
J gene: TRBJ2-3
CDR3 length: 13
clone size: once
D gene: .
CDR3 DNA: TGCGCCAGCAGTGAGCTAGCTGTGGATACGCAGTATTTT
CDR3 protein: CASSELAVDTQYF

V gene: TRBV6-5
J gene: TRBJ2-7
CDR3 length: 15
clone size: .
D gene: .
CDR3 DNA: TGTGCCAGCAAGCGGCGGACAGATAGCTCCTACGAGCAGTACTTC
CDR3 protein: CASKRRTDSSYEQYF

V gene: TRBV19
J gene: TRBJ1-1
CDR3 length: 15
clone size: .
D gene: .
CDR3 DNA: TGTGCCAGTAGTATAGTGAGGAAAGCACACACTGAAGCTTTCTTT
CDR3 protein: CASSIVRKAHTEAFF

V gene: TRBV28
J gene: TRBJ1-1
CDR3 length: 16
clone size: .
D gene: TRBD1
CDR3 DNA: TGTGCCAGCAGTTTTCCCACAGGGGTGTCGAACACTGAAGCTTTCTTT
CDR3 protein: CASSFPTGVSNTEAFF

V gene: TRBV14
J gene: TRBJ2-1
CDR3 length: 15
clone size: .
D gene: TRBD2
CDR3 DNA: TGTGCCAGCAGCCAAATAGCGGGGGGGTACAATGAGCAGTTCTTC
CDR3 protein: CASSQIAGGYNEQFF

V gene: TRBV7-7
J gene: TRBJ2-5
CDR3 length: 13
clone size: .
D gene: .
CDR3 DNA: TGTGCCAGCAGCTTAGCTATTCGAGAGACCCAGTACTTC
CDR3 protein: CASSLAIRETQYF

V gene: TRBV9
J gene: TRBJ1-2
CDR3 length: 13
clone size: .
D gene: .
CDR3 DNA: TGTGCCAGCAGCCCTAGCGAGCCCCCGGGCTACACCTTC
CDR3 protein: CASSPSEPPGYTF

V gene: TRBV20-1
J gene: TRBJ1-1
CDR3 length: 11
clone size: once
D gene: TRBD1
CDR3 DNA: TGCAGTGCGCCGACAGGGACTGAAGCTTTCTTT
CDR3 protein: CSAPTGTEAFF

V gene: TRBV7-8
J gene: TRBJ1-5
CDR3 length: 13
clone size: .
D gene: .
CDR3 DNA: TGTGCCAGCAGCTTAGGTCGCCAGCAGCCCCAGCATTTT
CDR3 protein: CASSLGRQQPQHF

V gene: TRBV9
J gene: TRBJ2-1
CDR3 length: 15
clone size: .
D gene: TRBD2
CDR3 DNA: TGTGCCAGCAGCGTAGGGCCAGCGGGGGGGAGGGAGCAGTTCTTC
CDR3 protein: CASSVGPAGGREQFF

V gene: TRBV5-3
J gene: TRBJ1-5
CDR3 length: 18
clone size: .
D gene: .
CDR3 DNA: TGTGCCAGAAGCTTTTGTTACAGCGCCTTGGGAGGCAATCAGCCCCAGCATTTT
CDR3 protein: CARSFCYSALGGNQPQHF

V gene: TRBV28
J gene: TRBJ2-7
CDR3 length: 16
clone size: .
D gene: TRBD1
CDR3 DNA: TGTGCCAGCAGTACCACACCGGGACAGAGCTCCTACGAGCAGTACTTC
CDR3 protein: CASSTTPGQSSYEQYF

V gene: TRBV7-2
J gene: TRBJ1-2
CDR3 length: 14
clone size: .
D gene: .
CDR3 DNA: TGTGCCAGCAGCTTAAGTTCAGGGGCGGAGGGCTACACCTTC
CDR3 protein: CASSLSSGAEGYTF

V gene: TRBV5-4
J gene: TRBJ1-3
CDR3 length: 15
clone size: .
D gene: TRBD1
CDR3 DNA: TGTGCCAGCAGCGCGGGACAGGCGTCTGGAAACACCATATATTTT
CDR3 protein: CASSAGQASGNTIYF

V gene: TRBV5-1
J gene: TRBJ2-1
CDR3 length: 18
clone size: .
D gene: TRBD2
CDR3 DNA: TGCGCCAGCAGCTTGGGGCTTCGGACTAGCGGGGAAAGGGATGAGCAGTTCTTC
CDR3 protein: CASSLGLRTSGERDEQFF

V gene: TRBV19
J gene: TRBJ1-3
CDR3 length: 14
clone size: .
D gene: .
CDR3 DNA: TGTGCCAGTGACACCCGGGGAGCCGGAAACACCATATATTTT
CDR3 protein: CASDTRGAGNTIYF

V gene: TRBV18
J gene: TRBJ2-2
CDR3 length: 18
clone size: .
D gene: TRBD1
CDR3 DNA: TGTGCCAGCTCACCAAGGGGGTCATGGACAGGGAACACCGGGGAGCTGTTTTTT
CDR3 protein: CASSPRGSWTGNTGELFF

V gene: TRBV5-6
J gene: TRBJ1-3
CDR3 length: 14
clone size: .
D gene: .
CDR3 DNA: TGTGCCAGCAGCTTACCCGGTCCTGGAAACACCATATATTTT
CDR3 protein: CASSLPGPGNTIYF

V gene: TRBV10-3
J gene: TRBJ2-2
CDR3 length: 16
clone size: .
D gene: TRBD2
CDR3 DNA: TGTGCCATCAGGAAGACTAGCGGGGGGTTCACCGGGGAGCTGTTTTTT
CDR3 protein: CAIRKTSGGFTGELFF

V gene: TRBV7-9
J gene: TRBJ2-7
CDR3 length: 12
clone size: .
D gene: .
CDR3 DNA: TGTGCCAGCAGCTTCGTATTAGACGAGCAGTACTTC
CDR3 protein: CASSFVLDEQYF

V gene: TRBV18
J gene: TRBJ2-7
CDR3 length: 14
clone size: .
D gene: TRBD1
CDR3 DNA: TGTGCCAGCTCACCCGGACAGGGGACCTACGAGCAGTACTTC
CDR3 protein: CASSPGQGTYEQYF

V gene: TRBV5-1
J gene: TRBJ1-2
CDR3 length: 13
clone size: .
D gene: TRBD1
CDR3 DNA: TGCGCCAGCAGCCTGGGACAGAACTATGGCTACACCTTC
CDR3 protein: CASSLGQNYGYTF

V gene: TRBV4-1
J gene: TRBJ2-1
CDR3 length: 18
clone size: .
D gene: TRBD2
CDR3 DNA: TGCGCCAGCAGCCAAGAGCCCACTAGCGGGGGTTCCTACAATGAGCAGTTCTTC
CDR3 protein: CASSQEPTSGGSYNEQFF

V gene: TRBV7-2
J gene: TRBJ2-3
CDR3 length: 16
clone size: .
D gene: TRBD2
CDR3 DNA: TGTGCCAGCAGCTCCGGACTAGCGGGGGGGCCCGATACGCAGTATTTT
CDR3 protein: CASSSGLAGGPDTQYF

V gene: TRBV5-5
J gene: TRBJ1-5
CDR3 length: 15
clone size: .
D gene: .
CDR3 DNA: TGTGCCAGCAGCCCGGCGGGGGTCGGCAATCAGCCCCAGCATTTT
CDR3 protein: CASSPAGVGNQPQHF

V gene: TRBV4-2
J gene: TRBJ1-6
CDR3 length: 12
clone size: .
D gene: .
CDR3 DNA: TGTGCCAGCAGGGGGACAAATTCACCCCTCCACTTT
CDR3 protein: CASRGTNSPLHF

V gene: TRBV19
J gene: TRBJ2-6
CDR3 length: 18
clone size: .
D gene: TRBD1
CDR3 DNA: TGTGCCAGTAGTATAGATAGGACAGGGGGCTCTGGGGCCAACGTCCTGACTTTC
CDR3 protein: CASSIDRTGGSGANVLTF

V gene: TRBV7-2
J gene: TRBJ1-1
CDR3 length: 13
clone size: .
D gene: .
CDR3 DNA: TGTGCCAGCAGCTTTAGGGCAGGGGATGAAGCTTTCTTT
CDR3 protein: CASSFRAGDEAFF

V gene: TRBV2
J gene: TRBJ2-2
CDR3 length: 13
clone size: .
D gene: TRBD1
CDR3 DNA: TGTGCCTCCCAGGGGGACCTCACCGGGGAGCTGTTTTTT
CDR3 protein: CASQGDLTGELFF

V gene: TRBV7-9
J gene: TRBJ1-1
CDR3 length: 12
clone size: .
D gene: .
CDR3 DNA: TGTGCCAGCAGCTCGACAGTAGTTGAAGCCTTCTTT
CDR3 protein: CASSSTVVEAFF

V gene: TRBV27
J gene: TRBJ2-2
CDR3 length: 14
clone size: .
D gene: TRBD2
CDR3 DNA: TGTGCCACCCGGGAGCTAGCGGACACCGGGGAGCTGTTTTTT
CDR3 protein: CATRELADTGELFF

V gene: TRBV30
J gene: TRBJ2-7
CDR3 length: 11
clone size: .
D gene: .
CDR3 DNA: TGTGCCTGTCGGGAAACCTACGAGCAGTACTTC
CDR3 protein: CACRETYEQYF

V gene: TRBV28
J gene: TRBJ1-2
CDR3 length: 13
clone size: .
D gene: TRBD1
CDR3 DNA: TGTGCCAGCAGTTCGGGACAGATCTATGGCTACACCTTC
CDR3 protein: CASSSGQIYGYTF

V gene: TRBV19
J gene: TRBJ1-5
CDR3 length: 14
clone size: .
D gene: .
CDR3 DNA: TGTGCCAGTAGTTCTTCAGGGGTTCGTCAGCCCCAGCATTTT
CDR3 protein: CASSSSGVRQPQHF

V gene: TRBV27
J gene: TRBJ2-7
CDR3 length: 14
clone size: .
D gene: .
CDR3 DNA: TGTGCCAGCAGTCAATCAGGGGTTTCCTACGAGCAGTACTTC
CDR3 protein: CASSQSGVSYEQYF

V gene: TRBV28
J gene: TRBJ2-1
CDR3 length: 14
clone size: .
D gene: .
CDR3 DNA: TGTGCCAGCAGGTACGGGGGCTCCTACAATGAGCAGTTCTTC
CDR3 protein: CASRYGGSYNEQFF

V gene: TRBV5-4
J gene: TRBJ2-3
CDR3 length: 15
clone size: .
D gene: TRBD2
CDR3 DNA: TGTGCCAGCACCCGGGGGGGTCTTAGCACAGATACGCAGTATTTT
CDR3 protein: CASTRGGLSTDTQYF

V gene: TRBV19
J gene: TRBJ2-7
CDR3 length: 15
clone size: .
D gene: .
CDR3 DNA: TGTGCCAGTACCAATCCGAAAGGAGGGAACTACGAGCAGTACTTC
CDR3 protein: CASTNPKGGNYEQYF

V gene: TRBV2
J gene: TRBJ1-5
CDR3 length: 14
clone size: .
D gene: .
CDR3 DNA: TGTGCCAGCGGCGACAGCGGGGGCGGTCAGCCCCAGCATTTT
CDR3 protein: CASGDSGGGQPQHF

V gene: TRBV19
J gene: TRBJ2-5
CDR3 length: 13
clone size: .
D gene: TRBD1
CDR3 DNA: TGTGCCAGTGGACAGGATGAGCAAGAGACCCAGTACTTC
CDR3 protein: CASGQDEQETQYF